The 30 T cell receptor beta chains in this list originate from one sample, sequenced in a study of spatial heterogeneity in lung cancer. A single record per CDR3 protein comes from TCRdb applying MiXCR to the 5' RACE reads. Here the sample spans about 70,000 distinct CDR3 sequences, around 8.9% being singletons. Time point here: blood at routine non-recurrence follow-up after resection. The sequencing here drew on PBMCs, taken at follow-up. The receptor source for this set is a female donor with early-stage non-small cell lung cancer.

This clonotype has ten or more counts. The CDR3 sequence is CASGYRLEKLFF. The CDR3, as DNA: TGTGCCAGCGGATATCGCCTCGAAAAACTGTTTTTT. The chain combines TRBV7-8 with TRBJ1-4; the D is unclear. V was clipped by 8 bases and J by 8 bases, with 12 bases between them. CDR1 SGHVS and CDR2 FQNEAQ come from the germline V gene. This CDR3 region has 12 residues. The variable domain in full, completed from reference TRBV7-8 and TRBJ1-4, reads GAGVSQSPRYKVAKRGQDVALRCDPISGHVSLFWYQQALGQGPEFLTYFQNEAQLDKSGLPSDRFFAERPEGSVSTLKIQRTQQEDSAVYLCASGYRLEKLFFGSGTQLSVL.

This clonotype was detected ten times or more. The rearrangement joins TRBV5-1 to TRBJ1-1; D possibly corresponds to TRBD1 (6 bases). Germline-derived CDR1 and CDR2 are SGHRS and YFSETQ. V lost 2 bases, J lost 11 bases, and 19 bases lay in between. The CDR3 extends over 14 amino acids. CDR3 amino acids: CASSFVQGQEVAFF. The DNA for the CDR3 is TGCGCCAGCAGCTTCGTGCAGGGGCAAGAGGTGGCTTTCTTT. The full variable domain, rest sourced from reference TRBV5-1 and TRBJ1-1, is KAGVTQTPRYLIKTRGQQVTLSCSPISGHRSVSWYQQTPGQGLQFLFEYFSETQRNKGNFPGRFSGRQFSNSRSEMNVSTLELGDSALYLCASSFVQGQEVAFFGQGTRLTVV.

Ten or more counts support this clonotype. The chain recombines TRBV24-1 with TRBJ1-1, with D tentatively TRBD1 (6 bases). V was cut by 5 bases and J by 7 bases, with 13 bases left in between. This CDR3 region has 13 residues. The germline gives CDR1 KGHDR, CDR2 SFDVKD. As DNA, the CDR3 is TGTGCCACCAGTGTAGGGGACATTGGTGAAGCTTTCTTT. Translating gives CATSVGDIGEAFF.

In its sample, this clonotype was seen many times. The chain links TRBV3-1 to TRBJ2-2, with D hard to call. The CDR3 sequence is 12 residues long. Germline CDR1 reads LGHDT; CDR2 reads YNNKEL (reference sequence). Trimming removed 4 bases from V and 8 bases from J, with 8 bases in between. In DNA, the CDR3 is TGTGCCAGCAGCCCCCTCCGAGGGGAGCTGTTTTTT. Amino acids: CASSPLRGELFF. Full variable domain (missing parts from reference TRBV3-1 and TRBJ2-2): DTAVSQTPKYLVTQMGNDKSIKCEQNLGHDTMYWYKQDSKKFLKIMFSYNNKELIINETVPNRFSPKSPDKAHLNLHINSLELGDSAVYFCASSPLRGELFFGEGSRLTVL.

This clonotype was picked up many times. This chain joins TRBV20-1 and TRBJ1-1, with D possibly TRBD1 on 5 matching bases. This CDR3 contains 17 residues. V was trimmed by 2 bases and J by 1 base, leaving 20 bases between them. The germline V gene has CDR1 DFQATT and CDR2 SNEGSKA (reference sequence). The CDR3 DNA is TGCAGTGCTAGACCCCCTAATAGGCGCAGGGAGAACACTGAAGCTTTCTTT. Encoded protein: CSARPPNRRRENTEAFF.

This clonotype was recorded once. The CDR3 spells CASSRQGQGHYEQYF. The CDR3 DNA is TGTGCCAGCAGCAGACAGGGACAGGGACACTACGAGCAGTACTTC. This chain uses TRBV27 with TRBJ2-7, with TRBD1 matching 9 bases. The CDR3 consists of 15 residues. Germline assignment: CDR1 MNHEY and CDR2 SMNVEV (reference sequence). V was clipped by 6 bases and J by 3 bases; unmatched bases: 9.

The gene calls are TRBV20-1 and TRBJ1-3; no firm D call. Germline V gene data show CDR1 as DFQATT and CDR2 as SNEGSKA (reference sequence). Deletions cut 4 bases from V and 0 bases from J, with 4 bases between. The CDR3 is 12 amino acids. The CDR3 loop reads CSAISSGNTIYF. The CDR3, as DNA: TGCAGTGCTATCAGCTCTGGAAACACCATATATTTT.

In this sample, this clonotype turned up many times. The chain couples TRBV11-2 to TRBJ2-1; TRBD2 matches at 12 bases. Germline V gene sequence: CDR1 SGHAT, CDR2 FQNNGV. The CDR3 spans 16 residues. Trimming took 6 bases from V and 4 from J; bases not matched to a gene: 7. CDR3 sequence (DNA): TGTGCCAGCAGGCGGCTAGCGGGAGGGCCGTACAATGAGCAGTTCTTC. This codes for CASRRLAGGPYNEQFF.

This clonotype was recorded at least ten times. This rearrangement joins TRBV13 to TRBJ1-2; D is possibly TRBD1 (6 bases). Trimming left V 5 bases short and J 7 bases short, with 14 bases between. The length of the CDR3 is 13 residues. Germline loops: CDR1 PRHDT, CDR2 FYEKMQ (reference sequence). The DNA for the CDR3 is TGTGCCAGCAGCCGCGGAAGGGGGTCTGGCTACACCTTC. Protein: CASSRGRGSGYTF.

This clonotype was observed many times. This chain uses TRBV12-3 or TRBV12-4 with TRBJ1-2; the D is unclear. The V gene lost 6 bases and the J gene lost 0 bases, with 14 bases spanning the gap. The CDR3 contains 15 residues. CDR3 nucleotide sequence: TGTGCCAGCAGCCTAGACACATCCCCTAACTATGGCTACACCTTC. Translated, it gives CASSLDTSPNYGYTF.

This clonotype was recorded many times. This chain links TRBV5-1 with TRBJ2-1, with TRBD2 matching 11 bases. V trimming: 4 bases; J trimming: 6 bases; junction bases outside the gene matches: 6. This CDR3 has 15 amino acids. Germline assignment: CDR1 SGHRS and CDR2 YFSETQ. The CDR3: CASSQFTSGGNEQFF. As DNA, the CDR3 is TGCGCCAGCAGCCAGTTTACTAGCGGGGGCAATGAGCAGTTCTTC.

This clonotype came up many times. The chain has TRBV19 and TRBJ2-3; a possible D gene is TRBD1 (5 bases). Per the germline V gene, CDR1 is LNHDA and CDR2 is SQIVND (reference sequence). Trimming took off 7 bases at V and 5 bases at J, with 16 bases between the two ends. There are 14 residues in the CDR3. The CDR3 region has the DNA TGTGCCAGTACTTGGCGGCAGGGTAGAGATACGCAGTATTTT. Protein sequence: CASTWRQGRDTQYF.

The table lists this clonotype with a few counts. CDR3 DNA: TGCAGTGCTACCCCCTCTGGAAACACCATATATTTT. Translated, it gives CSATPSGNTIYF. V gene TRBV20-1 combines with J gene TRBJ1-3; the D is unclear. This CDR3 region has 12 residues. Deletions cut 4 bases from V and 0 bases from J, with 4 bases between. CDR1 and CDR2 from the germline V gene are DFQATT and SNEGSKA (reference sequence).

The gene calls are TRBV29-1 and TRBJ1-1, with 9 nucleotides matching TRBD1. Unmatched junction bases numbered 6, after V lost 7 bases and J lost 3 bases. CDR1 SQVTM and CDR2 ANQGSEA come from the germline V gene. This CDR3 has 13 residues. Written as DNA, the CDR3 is TGCAGCGGGCACAGGGGGCAGGACACTGAAGCTTTCTTT. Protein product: CSGHRGQDTEAFF.

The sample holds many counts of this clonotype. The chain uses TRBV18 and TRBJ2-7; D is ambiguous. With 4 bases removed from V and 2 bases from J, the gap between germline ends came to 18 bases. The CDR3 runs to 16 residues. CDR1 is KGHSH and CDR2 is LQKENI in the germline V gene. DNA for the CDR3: TGTGCCAGCTCACTATTCAGTGTGACAACCACCTACGAGCAGTACTTC. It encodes CASSLFSVTTTYEQYF. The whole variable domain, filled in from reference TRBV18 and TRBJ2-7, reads NAGVMQNPRHLVRRRGQEARLRCSPMKGHSHVYWYRQLPEEGLKFMVYLQKENIIDESGMPKERFSAEFPKEGPSILRIQQVVRGDSAAYFCASSLFSVTTTYEQYFGPGTRLTVT.

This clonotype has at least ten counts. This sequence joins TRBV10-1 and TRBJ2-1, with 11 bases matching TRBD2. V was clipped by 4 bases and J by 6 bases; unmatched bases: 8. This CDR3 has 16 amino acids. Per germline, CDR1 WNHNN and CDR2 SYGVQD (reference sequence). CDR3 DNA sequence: TGCGCCAGCAGTGGGGTTAGCGGGAGGGCTCTCAATGAGCAGTTCTTC. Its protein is CASSGVSGRALNEQFF.

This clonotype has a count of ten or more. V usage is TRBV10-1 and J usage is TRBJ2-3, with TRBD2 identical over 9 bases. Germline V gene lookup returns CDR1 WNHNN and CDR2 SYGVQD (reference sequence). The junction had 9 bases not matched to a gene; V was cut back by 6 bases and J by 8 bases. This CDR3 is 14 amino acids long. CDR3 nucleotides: TGCGCCAGCAGCGGTAGCGGGAGTCCGGGTACGCAGTATTTT. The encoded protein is CASSGSGSPGTQYF.

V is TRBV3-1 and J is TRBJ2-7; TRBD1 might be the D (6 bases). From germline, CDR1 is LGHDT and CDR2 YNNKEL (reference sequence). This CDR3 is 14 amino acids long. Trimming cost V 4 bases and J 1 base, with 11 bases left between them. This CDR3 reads CASSLRGGSYEQYF. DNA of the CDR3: TGTGCCAGCAGCCTCAGGGGCGGATCCTACGAGCAGTACTTC.

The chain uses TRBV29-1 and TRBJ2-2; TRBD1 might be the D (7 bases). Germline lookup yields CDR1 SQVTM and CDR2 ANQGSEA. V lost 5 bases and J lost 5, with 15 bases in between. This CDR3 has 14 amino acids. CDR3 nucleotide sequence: TGCAGCGTTAGAGCAGGGGGAGGAACCGGGGAGCTGTTTTTT. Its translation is CSVRAGGGTGELFF.

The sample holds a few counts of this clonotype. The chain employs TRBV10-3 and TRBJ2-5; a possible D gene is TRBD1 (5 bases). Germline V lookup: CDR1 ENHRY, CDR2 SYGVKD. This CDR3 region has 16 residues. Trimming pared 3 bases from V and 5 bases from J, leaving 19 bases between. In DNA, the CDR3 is TGTGCCATCAGTGATCATGTGCAGGGTTCTGAGGAGACCCAGTACTTC. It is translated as CAISDHVQGSEETQYF.

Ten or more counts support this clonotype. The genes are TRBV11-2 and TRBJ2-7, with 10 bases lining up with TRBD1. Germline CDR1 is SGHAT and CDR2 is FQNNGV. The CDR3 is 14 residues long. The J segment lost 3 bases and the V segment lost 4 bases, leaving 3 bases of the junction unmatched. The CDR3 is CASSWGQGIYEQYF. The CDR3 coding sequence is TGTGCCAGCAGCTGGGGACAGGGGATCTACGAGCAGTACTTC.

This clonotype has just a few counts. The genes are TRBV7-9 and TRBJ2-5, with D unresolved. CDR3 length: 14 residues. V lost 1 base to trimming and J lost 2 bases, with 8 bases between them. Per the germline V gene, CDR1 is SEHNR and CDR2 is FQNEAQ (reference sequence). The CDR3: CASSLGGLQETQYF. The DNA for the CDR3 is TGTGCCAGCAGCTTAGGTGGCCTTCAAGAGACCCAGTACTTC.

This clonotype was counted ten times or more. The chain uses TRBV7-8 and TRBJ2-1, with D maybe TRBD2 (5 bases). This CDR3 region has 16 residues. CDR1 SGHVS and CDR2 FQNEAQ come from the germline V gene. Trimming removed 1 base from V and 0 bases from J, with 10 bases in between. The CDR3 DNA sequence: TGTGCCAGCAGCTTAGGGACTGCAGCCTCCTACAATGAGCAGTTCTTC. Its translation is CASSLGTAASYNEQFF. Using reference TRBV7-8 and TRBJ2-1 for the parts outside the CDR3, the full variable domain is GAGVSQSPRYKVAKRGQDVALRCDPISGHVSLFWYQQALGQGPEFLTYFQNEAQLDKSGLPSDRFFAERPEGSVSTLKIQRTQQEDSAVYLCASSLGTAASYNEQFFGPGTRLTVL.

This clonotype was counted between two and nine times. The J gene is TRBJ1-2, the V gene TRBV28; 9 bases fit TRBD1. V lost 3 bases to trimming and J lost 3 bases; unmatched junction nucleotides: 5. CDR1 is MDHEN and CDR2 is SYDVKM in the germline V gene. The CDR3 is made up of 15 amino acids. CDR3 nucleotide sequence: TGTGCCAGCAGTTTTCAACAGGGGGCATACTATGGCTACACCTTC. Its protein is CASSFQQGAYYGYTF.

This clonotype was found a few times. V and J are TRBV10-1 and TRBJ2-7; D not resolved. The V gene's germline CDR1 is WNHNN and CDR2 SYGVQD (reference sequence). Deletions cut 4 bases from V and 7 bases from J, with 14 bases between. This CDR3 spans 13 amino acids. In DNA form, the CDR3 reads TGCGCCAGCAGTGGAAACTTGCTGGGGGAGCAGTACTTC. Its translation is CASSGNLLGEQYF.

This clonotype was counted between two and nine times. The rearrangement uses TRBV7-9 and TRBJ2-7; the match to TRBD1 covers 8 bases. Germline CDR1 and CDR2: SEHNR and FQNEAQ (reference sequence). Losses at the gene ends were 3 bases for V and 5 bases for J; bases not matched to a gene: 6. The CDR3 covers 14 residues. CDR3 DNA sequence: TGTGCCAGCAGCTTCCCGGACAGGGACCACGAGCAGTACTTC. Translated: CASSFPDRDHEQYF.

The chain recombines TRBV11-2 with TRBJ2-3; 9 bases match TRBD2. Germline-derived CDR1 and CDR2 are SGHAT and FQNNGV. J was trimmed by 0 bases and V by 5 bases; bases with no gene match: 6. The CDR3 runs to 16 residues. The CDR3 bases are TGTGCCAGCAGCATGACTAGCGGAACTAGCACAGATACGCAGTATTTT. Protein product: CASSMTSGTSTDTQYF. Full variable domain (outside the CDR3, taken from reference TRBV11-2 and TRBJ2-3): EAGVAQSPRYKIIEKRQSVAFWCNPISGHATLYWYQQILGQGPKLLIQFQNNGVVDDSQLPKDRFSAERLKGVDSTLKIQPAKLEDSAVYLCASSMTSGTSTDTQYFGPGTRLTVL.

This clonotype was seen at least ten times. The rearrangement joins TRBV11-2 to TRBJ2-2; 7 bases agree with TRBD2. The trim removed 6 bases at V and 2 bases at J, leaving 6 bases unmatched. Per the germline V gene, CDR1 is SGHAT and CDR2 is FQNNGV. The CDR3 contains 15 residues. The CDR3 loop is CASRKSGKNTGELFF. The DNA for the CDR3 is TGTGCCAGCAGAAAAAGCGGGAAAAACACCGGGGAGCTGTTTTTT.

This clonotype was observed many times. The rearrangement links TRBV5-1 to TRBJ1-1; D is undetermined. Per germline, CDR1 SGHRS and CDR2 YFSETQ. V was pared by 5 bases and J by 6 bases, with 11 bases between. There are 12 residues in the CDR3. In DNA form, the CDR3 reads TGCGCCAGCAGTGACGGGCTCCCTGAAGCTTTCTTT. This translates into CASSDGLPEAFF.

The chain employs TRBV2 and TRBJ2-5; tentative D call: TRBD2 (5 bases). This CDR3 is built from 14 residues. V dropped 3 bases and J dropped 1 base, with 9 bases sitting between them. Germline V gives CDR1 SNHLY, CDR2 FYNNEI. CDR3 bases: TGTGCCAGCAGTGAGCGGGCAGCCCAAGAGACCCAGTACTTC. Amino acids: CASSERAAQETQYF.